Below, 20 T cell receptor beta chains from the same sample are listed, as sequenced in a study of patients and donors after allogeneic stem cell transplantation. TCRdb reprocessed the RT-PCR reads via MiXCR and lists one record per CDR3 protein. Seen here are about 88,000 distinct CDR3 sequences, around 48% observed once, and the top ten hold more than 55%. The sample consisted of blood, either unsorted or a sorted T cell fraction (not recorded which). These TCRs come from a human donor who was either an allogeneic HSCT recipient or a stem cell or donor lymphocyte infusion donor (not recorded which). It is not recorded whose cells these are; they may come from a transplant donor.

This chain joins TRBV29-1 and TRBJ1-4; unclear D gene. The CDR3 loop spans 12 amino acids. In germline, CDR1 is SQVTM, CDR2 ANQGSEA. Trimming left V 1 base short and J 7 bases short, with 7 bases between. For the CDR3, the DNA is TGCAGCGTTGAAGTCAGTGGTGAAAAACTGTTTTTT. Protein product: CSVEVSGEKLFF.

The chain joins TRBV5-5 to TRBJ2-5, with 8 bases identical to TRBD1. Unmatched junction bases numbered 7, after V lost 2 bases and J lost 1 base. This CDR3 has 16 amino acids. Germline CDR1 reads SGHKS; CDR2 reads YYEKEE (reference sequence). CDR3 in amino acids: CASSFRQGLTQETQYF. The CDR3 DNA sequence: TGTGCCAGCAGCTTTCGACAGGGGCTGACCCAAGAGACCCAGTACTTC.

Only one count was recorded for this clonotype. The chain has TRBV12-3 or TRBV12-4 and TRBJ1-2, with 10 bases aligning to TRBD1. The CDR3 is made up of 15 amino acids. V gave up 2 bases and J gave up 8 bases; unmatched junction bases: 8. DNA of the CDR3: TGTGCCAGCAGTTTATTCCGGGACAGGGGAGACGGCTACACCTTC. Protein product: CASSLFRDRGDGYTF.

CDR3 region: CASSPAANYGYTF. For the CDR3, the DNA is TGTGCCAGCAGCCCAGCAGCGAACTATGGCTACACCTTC. The rearrangement joins TRBV6-2 or TRBV6-3 to TRBJ1-2; no definite D call. This CDR3 spans 13 amino acids. V was clipped by 6 bases and J by 2 bases, with 10 bases between them. Germline CDR1 MNHEY, CDR2 SVGEGT.

The chain employs TRBV28 and TRBJ2-3; TRBD1 matches at 7 bases. In germline, CDR1 is MDHEN, CDR2 SYDVKM. V was clipped by 6 bases and J by 2 bases; unmatched bases: 5. The CDR3 sequence is 14 residues long. The CDR3 DNA follows: TGTGCCAGCAGCCGGGACAGACTCACAGATACGCAGTATTTT. This codes for CASSRDRLTDTQYF.

Only a few counts were recorded for this clonotype. J is TRBJ1-5 and V is TRBV28; D is undetermined. Germline values: CDR1 MDHEN, CDR2 SYDVKM. Between the trimmed V and J ends, which lost 4 bases and 7 bases, there was a span of 8 bases. The CDR3 has 12 amino acids. In DNA form, the CDR3 reads TGTGCCAGCAGTTCCCTTTTCCAGCCCCAGCATTTT. It yields the protein CASSSLFQPQHF.

The chain couples TRBV2 to TRBJ2-7; possible D gene TRBD1, 6 bases. This CDR3 has 13 amino acids. Trimming shortened V by 2 bases and J by 6 bases, and 11 bases separated the two germline ends. CDR1 SNHLY and CDR2 FYNNEI come from the germline V gene. CDR3 region: CASSEPGHGEQYF. As DNA, the CDR3 is TGTGCCAGCAGTGAACCGGGACATGGCGAGCAGTACTTC.

This rearrangement joins TRBV5-6 to TRBJ1-3; no definite D call. This CDR3 spans 13 amino acids. Trimming stripped 1 base from V and 0 bases from J, with 2 bases between. Germline values: CDR1 SGHDT, CDR2 YYEEEE. The CDR3 DNA sequence: TGTGCCAGCAGCTTGCGCTCTGGAAACACCATATATTTT. Translated: CASSLRSGNTIYF.

In its sample, this clonotype was seen a few times. The V and J genes are TRBV7-2 and TRBJ1-2; 8 nucleotides align to TRBD1. The CDR3 has 14 amino acids. The V segment lost 5 bases and the J segment 4 bases; nucleotides outside the gene matches: 6. Germline V CDR1 and CDR2: SGHTA, FQGNSA. CDR3 nucleotides: TGTGCCAGCAGCCTGGGGGACAGGAGCTATGGCTACACCTTC. As protein: CASSLGDRSYGYTF.

The J gene is TRBJ1-1, the V gene TRBV2; D is undetermined. The CDR3 is 13 residues long. Looked up from germline, CDR1 is SNHLY and CDR2 is FYNNEI. The V end lost 9 bases, the J end lost 4 bases, and 15 bases lay between the germline ends. CDR3: CARAVGKITEAFF. In DNA, the CDR3 is TGTGCCAGGGCGGTGGGTAAGATCACTGAAGCTTTCTTT.

The chain links TRBV14 to TRBJ2-1; TRBD2 matches 8 bases. Germline V gene sequence: CDR1 SGHDN, CDR2 FVKESK. V lost 1 base to trimming and J lost 7 bases; unmatched junction nucleotides: 6. There are 15 residues in the CDR3. The CDR3 here is CASSQVPGRGNEQFF. The CDR3 DNA is TGTGCCAGCAGCCAAGTGCCCGGGAGGGGTAATGAGCAGTTCTTC.

This chain joins TRBV12-3 or TRBV12-4 and TRBJ2-1; no definite D call. V was shortened by 6 bases and J by 7 bases, with 4 bases between the two germline ends. CDR3 size: 10 residues. The CDR3 spells CASSGNEQFF. In DNA form, the CDR3 reads TGTGCCAGCAGCGGTAATGAGCAGTTCTTC.

The V gene is TRBV5-5, the J gene TRBJ1-1; no clear D gene. In germline, CDR1 is SGHKS, CDR2 YYEKEE (reference sequence). The CDR3 has 13 residues. Trimming cost V 0 bases and J 0 bases, with 3 bases left between them. The DNA of the CDR3 is TGTGCCAGCAGCTTGGTGGTGAACACTGAAGCTTTCTTT. Residues: CASSLVVNTEAFF.

V gene TRBV4-3 combines with J gene TRBJ1-6; D is uncertain. CDR1 and CDR2 (germline): LGHNA, YSLEER. The CDR3 has 15 residues. Trimming stripped 0 bases from V and 4 bases from J, with 7 bases between. CDR3 sequence reads: CASSQDSPYNSPLHF. The CDR3, as DNA: TGCGCCAGCAGCCAAGATAGCCCGTATAATTCACCCCTCCACTTT.

This clonotype was seen a handful of times. The rearrangement joins TRBV20-1 to TRBJ1-2; D ambiguous. Germline V gene sequence: CDR1 DFQATT, CDR2 SNEGSKA (reference sequence). V was shortened by 5 bases and J by 2 bases, with 12 bases between the two germline ends. CDR3 size: 13 residues. This chain's CDR3 is CSASRAGNYGYTF. The CDR3 DNA sequence: TGCAGTGCTTCCCGAGCAGGAAACTATGGCTACACCTTC.

The rearrangement uses TRBV20-1 and TRBJ2-4, with 8 bases fitting TRBD2. The length of the CDR3 is 17 residues. The trim removed 5 bases at V and 0 bases at J, leaving 12 bases unmatched. The germline V gene has CDR1 DFQATT and CDR2 SNEGSKA (reference sequence). CDR3 bases: TGCAGTGCTTCCACTGGTAGCGGGATCGAAGCCAAAAACATTCAGTACTTC. Encoded protein: CSASTGSGIEAKNIQYF.

Only a few counts were recorded for this clonotype. The chain uses TRBV9 and TRBJ1-5; D is undetermined. V dropped 0 bases and J dropped 7 bases, with 14 bases sitting between them. Per germline, CDR1 SGDLS and CDR2 YYNGEE. The CDR3 is 15 residues long. The CDR3 reads CASSVAAWEGQPQHF. For the CDR3, the DNA is TGTGCCAGCAGCGTAGCAGCGTGGGAGGGCCAGCCCCAGCATTTT. Drawing the rest from reference TRBV9 and TRBJ1-5, the complete variable domain is DSGVTQTPKHLITATGQRVTLRCSPRSGDLSVYWYQQSLDQGLQFLIQYYNGEERAKGNILERFSAQQFPDLHSELNLSSLELGDSALYFCASSVAAWEGQPQHFGDGTRLSIL.

In this sample, this clonotype turned up a few times. The V call is TRBV20-1, the J call TRBJ1-4; a weak D match, TRBD1 (6 bases). The CDR3 has 16 amino acids. CDR1 and CDR2 (germline): DFQATT, SNEGSKA (reference sequence). The V end was cut by 0 bases, the J end by 8 bases, with 19 bases between. The chain's CDR3 is CSARDRGAGVREKLFF. The CDR3 DNA sequence: TGCAGTGCTAGAGATCGGGGGGCAGGGGTTCGGGAAAAACTGTTTTTT.

V usage is TRBV12-3 or TRBV12-4 and J usage is TRBJ1-2, with 9 bases identical to TRBD1. V shed 2 bases and J 3 bases; nucleotides not matched to a gene: 13. The CDR3 totals 18 residues. The CDR3 loop is CASSLIGTGYLSDYGYTF. The CDR3 nucleotides are TGTGCCAGCAGTTTAATCGGGACAGGGTATCTGTCAGACTATGGCTACACCTTC.

The genes are TRBV4-1 and TRBJ1-1, with 9 bases identical to TRBD1. Germline V gives CDR1 MGHRA, CDR2 YSYEKL. CDR3 size: 15 residues. J was trimmed by 5 bases and V by 3 bases; bases with no gene match: 7. The CDR3 here is CASSQGQGGVTEAFF. CDR3 nucleotides: TGCGCCAGCAGCCAGGGACAGGGAGGGGTAACTGAAGCTTTCTTT.